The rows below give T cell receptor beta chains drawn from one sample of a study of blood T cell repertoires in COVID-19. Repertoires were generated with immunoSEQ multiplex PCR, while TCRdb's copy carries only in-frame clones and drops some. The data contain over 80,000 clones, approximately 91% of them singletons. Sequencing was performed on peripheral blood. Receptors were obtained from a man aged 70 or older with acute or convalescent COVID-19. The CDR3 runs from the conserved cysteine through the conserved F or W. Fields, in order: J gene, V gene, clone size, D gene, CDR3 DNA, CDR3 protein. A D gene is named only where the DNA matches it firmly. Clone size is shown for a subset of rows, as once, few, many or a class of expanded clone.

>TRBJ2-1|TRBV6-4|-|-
TGTGCCAGCCGACACCACAGGGCGGGGGAGGACAATGAGCAGTTCTTC
CASRHHRAGEDNEQFF
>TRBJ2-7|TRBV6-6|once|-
TGTGCCAGCAGACAACGCTCGGGCGAGCAGTACTTC
CASRQRSGEQYF
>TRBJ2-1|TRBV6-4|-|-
TGTGCCAGCAGTGACTCCCCGGGAAACTTGATTGAGCAGTTCTTC
CASSDSPGNLIEQFF
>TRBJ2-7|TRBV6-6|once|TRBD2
TGTGCCAGCAGTCAATCGGGGGGAAACTACGAGCAGTACTTC
CASSQSGGNYEQYF
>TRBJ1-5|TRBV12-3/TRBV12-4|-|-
TGTGCCAGCAGTTTATTGGCGGATCAGCCCCAGCATTTT
CASSLLADQPQHF
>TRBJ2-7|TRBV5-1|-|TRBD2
TGCGCCAGCAGCGGCCGCGGGGGGCCAGCCTACGAGCAGTACTTC
CASSGRGGPAYEQYF
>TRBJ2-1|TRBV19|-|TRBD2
TGTGCCAGTATGGGGGTAGCGGGACTTTCCGTACATGAGCAGTTCTTC
CASMGVAGLSVHEQFF
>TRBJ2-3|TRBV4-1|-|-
TGCGCCAGCAGCCAAGTCGGACAGACTAGCACAGATACGCAGTATTTT
CASSQVGQTSTDTQYF
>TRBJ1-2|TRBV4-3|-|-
TGCGCCAGCAGCCAAGTATCGGGCAGGGGATATGGCTACACCTTC
CASSQVSGRGYGYTF
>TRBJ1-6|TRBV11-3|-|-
TGTGCCAGCAGCTTAGATGGCCTTTCACCCCTCCACTTT
CASSLDGLSPLHF
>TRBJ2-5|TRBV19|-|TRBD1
TGTGCCAGTAACTCGGGACAGGCAGCTCAAGAGACCCAGTACTTC
CASNSGQAAQETQYF
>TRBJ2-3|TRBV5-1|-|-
TGCGCCAGCAACTTCAGGGAAGCAGATACGCAGTATTTT
CASNFREADTQYF
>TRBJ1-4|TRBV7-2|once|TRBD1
TGTGCCAGCAGCTTACTGTCCCCTACAGGGGGAAATGAAAAACTGTTTTTT
CASSLLSPTGGNEKLFF
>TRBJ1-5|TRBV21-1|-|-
TGTGCCAGCAGCAAACGGGACAGGGGATTTTGGCGACCCATTCAGCCCCAGCATTTT
CASSKRDRGFWRPIQPQHF
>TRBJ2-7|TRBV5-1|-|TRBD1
TGCGCCAGCAGCCAAGGGGGGACAGGGATCTACGAGCAGTACTTC
CASSQGGTGIYEQYF
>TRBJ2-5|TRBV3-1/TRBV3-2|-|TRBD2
TGTGCCAGCAGCCAAGCCCTAGCGGGGGGGCAAGAGACCCAGTACTTC
CASSQALAGGQETQYF
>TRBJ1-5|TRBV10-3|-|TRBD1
TGTGCCATCAGTGACCCGGACAGGGGACCGCCCCAGCATTTT
CAISDPDRGPPQHF
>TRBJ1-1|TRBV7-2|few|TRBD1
TGTGCCAGCAGCTTAGGGGACAGGGGAGCTTTCTTT
CASSLGDRGAFF
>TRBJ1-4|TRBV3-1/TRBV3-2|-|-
TGTGCCAGCAGCCTTGGGCCGGGAGAAAAACTGTTTTTT
CASSLGPGEKLFF
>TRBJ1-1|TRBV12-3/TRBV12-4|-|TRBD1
TGTGCCAGCAGTTTTGGACAGGGGCTGGAAGCTTTCTTT
CASSFGQGLEAFF
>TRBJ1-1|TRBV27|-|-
TGTGCCAGCAGTCCTATCCAGGGCCGGTCAGCTGAAGCTTTCTTT
CASSPIQGRSAEAFF
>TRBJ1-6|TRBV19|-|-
TGTGCCAGTAGTATAGATGGGGGTAGCGGGGGGAACGGTGGGGAAAGCTCCTATAATTCACCCCTCCACTTT
CASSIDGGSGGNGGESSYNSPLHF
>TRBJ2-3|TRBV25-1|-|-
TGTGCCAGCAGTGGGAGGACAGCGAGCACAGATACGCAGTATTTT
CASSGRTASTDTQYF
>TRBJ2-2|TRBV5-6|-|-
TGTGCCAGCAGCTCCGACAGGACCGCCACCGGGGAGCTGTTTTTT
CASSSDRTATGELFF
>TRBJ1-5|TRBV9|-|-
TGTGCCAGCAGCGTTTGGGACTCTGGACAGCCCCAGCATTTT
CASSVWDSGQPQHF
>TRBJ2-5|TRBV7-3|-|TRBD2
TGTGCCAGCAGCCGCGCGGGGGGGGTCCAAGAGACCCAGTACTTC
CASSRAGGVQETQYF
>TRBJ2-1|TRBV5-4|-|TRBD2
TGTGCCAGCAGCTCCCAACCCCCAGCGGGGGAGAACAATGAGCAGTTCTTC
CASSSQPPAGENNEQFF
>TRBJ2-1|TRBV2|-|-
TGTGCCAGCAGTGCCACTCCCTCTCCCCTCGAGCAGTTCTTC
CASSATPSPLEQFF
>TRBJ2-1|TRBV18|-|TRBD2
TGTGCCAGCTCTGGAGCAGGGACTAGCGGGAGTCCCTACAATGAGCAGTTCTTC
CASSGAGTSGSPYNEQFF
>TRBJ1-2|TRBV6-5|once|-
TGTGCCAGCAGTTACTCGGGTCAGGGCGGAGGCTACACCTTC
CASSYSGQGGGYTF
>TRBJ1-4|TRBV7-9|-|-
TGTGCCAGCAGCTTAACAGGCTCTAATGAAAAACTGTTTTTT
CASSLTGSNEKLFF
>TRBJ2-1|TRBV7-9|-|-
TGTGCCAGCAGCTTAGCAGGGGTGGGGTACAATGAGCAGTTCTTC
CASSLAGVGYNEQFF
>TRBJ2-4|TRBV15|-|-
TGTGCCACCAGCCCAGGGCGGGGCCCGGCCAAAAACATTCAGTACTTC
CATSPGRGPAKNIQYF
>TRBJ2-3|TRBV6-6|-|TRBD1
TGTGCCAGCAGAGCCCGGGACAGAAGCACAGATACGCAGTATTTT
CASRARDRSTDTQYF
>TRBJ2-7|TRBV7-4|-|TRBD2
TGTGCCAGCAGCTTAGTCTCGGGGACTAGCGGGTTCGAAACGTCCTACGAGCAGTACTTC
CASSLVSGTSGFETSYEQYF
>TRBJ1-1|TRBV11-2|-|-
TGTGCCAGCAGCCCGAGAATCCGGGAAGCTTCTAACACTGAAGCTTTCTTT
CASSPRIREASNTEAFF
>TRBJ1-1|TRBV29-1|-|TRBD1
TGCAGCGTTCGGGACAGAGTATCGAACACTGAAGCTTTCTTT
CSVRDRVSNTEAFF
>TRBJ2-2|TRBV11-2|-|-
TGTGCCAGCAGCTTGCAGTACACCGGGGAGCTGTTTTTT
CASSLQYTGELFF
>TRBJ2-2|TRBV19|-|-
TGTGCCAGTAGTATTGAGAGGAACACCGGGGAGCTGTTTTTT
CASSIERNTGELFF
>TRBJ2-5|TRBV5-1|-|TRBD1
TGCGCCAGCAGCTTCGGGACAGGGGTTCCGGAGACCCAGTACTTC
CASSFGTGVPETQYF
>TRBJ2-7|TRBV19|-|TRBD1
TGTGCCAGCAGTCCGGGACAGGTAACCTACGAGCAGTACTTC
CASSPGQVTYEQYF
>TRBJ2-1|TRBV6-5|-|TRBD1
TGTGCCAGCAGACCGGGACAGGGACGATACAATGAGCAGTTCTTC
CASRPGQGRYNEQFF
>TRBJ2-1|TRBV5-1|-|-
TGCGCCAGCAGCTTGGATCGGGTTAATGAGCAGTTCTTC
CASSLDRVNEQFF
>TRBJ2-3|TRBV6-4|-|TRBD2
TGTGCCAGCCAGGCCAGCGGGGGGGCCCCCACAGATACGCAGTATTTT
CASQASGGAPTDTQYF
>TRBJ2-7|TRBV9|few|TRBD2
TGTGCCAGCAGCGTAGCTGGGAGCGGGAGCCTCTACGAGCAGTACTTC
CASSVAGSGSLYEQYF
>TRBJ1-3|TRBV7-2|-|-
TGTGCCAGCAGCTTTGGGGCCCCTGGAAACACCATATATTTT
CASSFGAPGNTIYF
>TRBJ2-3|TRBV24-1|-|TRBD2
TGTGCCACCAGTGAGTCGGGAGGGAGCACAGATACGCAGTATTTT
CATSESGGSTDTQYF